This T cell receptor (beta chain) was recovered during a study of blood T cell repertoires in COVID-19. Study as a whole: There were acute and convalescent COVID-19 samples, and they came from the United States, Italy and Spain. The cDNA or gDNA used as material had been derived from T cells, B-cell-depleted T cells, or PBMCs.

In the original processing: For nucleated cells, counts were estimated from reference gene primer amplification. Data came from immunoSEQ multiplex PCR; TCRdb stores just in-frame clones and leaves some out. Clone size and V and J calls were adopted from that table, with D and trimming inferred from the DNA. The data hold around 150,000 clones, with around 80% observed a single time. The V end was cut by 5 bases, the J end by 8 bases, with 31 bases between. The CDR3 extends over 20 amino acids. CDR1 is LGHDT and CDR2 is YNNKEL in the germline V gene (reference sequence). The sample comprised peripheral blood. This chain connects TRBV3-1 (or the pseudogene TRBV3-2) to TRBJ1-6, with D possibly being TRBD1 (5 bases). The origin of this receptor is a woman older than 75 with acute or convalescent COVID-19. The CDR3 coding sequence is TGTGCCAGCAGCGAGATGTGGGCAGGCGCGAAGATCGGGGGGTATTCACCCCTCCACTTT. This sequence encodes CASSEMWAGAKIGGYSPLHF.